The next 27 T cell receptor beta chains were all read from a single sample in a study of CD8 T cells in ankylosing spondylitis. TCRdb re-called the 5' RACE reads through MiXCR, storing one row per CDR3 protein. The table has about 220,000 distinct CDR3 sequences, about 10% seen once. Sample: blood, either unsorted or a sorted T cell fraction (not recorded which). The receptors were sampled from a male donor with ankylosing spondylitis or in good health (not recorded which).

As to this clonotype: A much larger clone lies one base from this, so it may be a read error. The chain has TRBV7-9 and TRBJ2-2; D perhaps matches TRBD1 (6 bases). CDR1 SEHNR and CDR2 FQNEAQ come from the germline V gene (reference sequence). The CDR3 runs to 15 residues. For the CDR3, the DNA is TGTGCCAGCAGCTTAGCGCAGGGGCGGACCGGGGAGCTGTCTTTT. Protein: CASSLAQGRTGELSF. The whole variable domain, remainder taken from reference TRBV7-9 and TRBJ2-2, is DTGVSQNPRHKITKRGQNVTFRCDPISEHNRLYWYRQTLGQGPEFLTYFQNEAQLEKSRLLSDRFSAERPKGSFSTLEIQRTEQGDSAMYLCASSLAQGRTGELSFGEGSRLTVL.

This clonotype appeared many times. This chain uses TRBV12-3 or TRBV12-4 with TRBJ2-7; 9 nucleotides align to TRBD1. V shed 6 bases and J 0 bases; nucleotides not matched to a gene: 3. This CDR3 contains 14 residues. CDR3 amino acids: CASRRDRDSYEQYF. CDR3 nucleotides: TGTGCCAGCAGAAGGGACAGGGACTCCTACGAGCAGTACTTC.

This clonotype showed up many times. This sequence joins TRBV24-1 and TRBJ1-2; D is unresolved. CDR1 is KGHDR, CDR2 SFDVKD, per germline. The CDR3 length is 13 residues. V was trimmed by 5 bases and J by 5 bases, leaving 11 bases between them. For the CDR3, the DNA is TGTGCCACCAGTGCCCGGGCTTTTTATGGCTACACCTTC. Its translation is CATSARAFYGYTF.

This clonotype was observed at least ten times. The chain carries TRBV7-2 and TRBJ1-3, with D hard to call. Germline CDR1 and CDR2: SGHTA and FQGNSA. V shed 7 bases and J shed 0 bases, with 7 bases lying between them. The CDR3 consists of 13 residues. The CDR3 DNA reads TGTGCCAGCAAGCTCCCCTCTGGAAACACCATATATTTT. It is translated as CASKLPSGNTIYF.

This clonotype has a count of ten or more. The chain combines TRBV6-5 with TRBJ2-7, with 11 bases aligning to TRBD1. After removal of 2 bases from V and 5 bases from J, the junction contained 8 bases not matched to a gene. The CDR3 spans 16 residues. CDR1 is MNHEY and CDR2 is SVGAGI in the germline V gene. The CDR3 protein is CASSYHIPGQGDEQYF. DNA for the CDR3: TGTGCCAGCAGTTACCATATTCCGGGACAGGGGGACGAGCAGTACTTC.

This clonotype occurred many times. CDR3 nucleotides: TGTGCCAGCTCACCCCCATGGGGAGAAGAAGCTTTCTTT. This codes for CASSPPWGEEAFF. J is TRBJ1-1 and V is TRBV18; D unclear. This CDR3 is 13 amino acids long. V lost 3 bases, J lost 8 bases, and 13 bases lay in between. Germline assignment: CDR1 KGHSH and CDR2 LQKENI.

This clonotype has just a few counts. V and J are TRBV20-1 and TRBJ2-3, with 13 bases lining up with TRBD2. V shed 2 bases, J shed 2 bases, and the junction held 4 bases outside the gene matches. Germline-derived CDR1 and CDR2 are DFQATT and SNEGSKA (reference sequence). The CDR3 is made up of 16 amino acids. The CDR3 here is CSARKGLAGLTDTQYF. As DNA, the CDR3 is TGCAGTGCTAGAAAGGGACTAGCGGGGCTCACAGATACGCAGTATTTT.

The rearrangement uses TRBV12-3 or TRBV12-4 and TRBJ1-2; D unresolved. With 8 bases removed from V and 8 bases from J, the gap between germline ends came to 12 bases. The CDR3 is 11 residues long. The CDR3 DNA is TGTGCCAGCGCTCAGAACGTGGGCTACACCTTC. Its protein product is CASAQNVGYTF.

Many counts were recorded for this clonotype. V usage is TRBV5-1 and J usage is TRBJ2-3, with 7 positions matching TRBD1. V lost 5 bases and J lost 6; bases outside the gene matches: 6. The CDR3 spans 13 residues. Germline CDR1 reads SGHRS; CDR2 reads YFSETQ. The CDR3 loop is CASSYDRVDTQYF. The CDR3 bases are TGCGCCAGCAGTTACGACAGGGTGGATACGCAGTATTTT.

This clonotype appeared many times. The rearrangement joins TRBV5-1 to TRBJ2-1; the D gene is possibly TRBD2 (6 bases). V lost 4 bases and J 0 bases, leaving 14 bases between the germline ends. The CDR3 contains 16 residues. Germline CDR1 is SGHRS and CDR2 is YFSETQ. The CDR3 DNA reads TGCGCCAGCAGCCTTGGAGGGATGGACTCCTACAATGAGCAGTTCTTC. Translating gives CASSLGGMDSYNEQFF. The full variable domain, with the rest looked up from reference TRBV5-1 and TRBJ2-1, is KAGVTQTPRYLIKTRGQQVTLSCSPISGHRSVSWYQQTPGQGLQFLFEYFSETQRNKGNFPGRFSGRQFSNSRSEMNVSTLELGDSALYLCASSLGGMDSYNEQFFGPGTRLTVL.

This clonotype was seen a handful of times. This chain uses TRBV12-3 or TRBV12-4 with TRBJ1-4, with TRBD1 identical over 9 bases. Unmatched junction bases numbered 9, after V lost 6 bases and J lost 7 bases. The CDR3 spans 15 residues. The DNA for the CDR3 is TGTGCCAGCAGGGACGGGACAGGGTGGCGTGAAAAACTGTTTTTT. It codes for CASRDGTGWREKLFF.

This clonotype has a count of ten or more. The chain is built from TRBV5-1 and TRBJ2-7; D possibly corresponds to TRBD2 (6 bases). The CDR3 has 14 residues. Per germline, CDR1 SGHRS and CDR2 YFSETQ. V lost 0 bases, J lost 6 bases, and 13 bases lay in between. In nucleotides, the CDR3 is TGCGCCAGCAGCTTGGAGCACCGGGAGTCCGAGCAGTACTTC. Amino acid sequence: CASSLEHRESEQYF.

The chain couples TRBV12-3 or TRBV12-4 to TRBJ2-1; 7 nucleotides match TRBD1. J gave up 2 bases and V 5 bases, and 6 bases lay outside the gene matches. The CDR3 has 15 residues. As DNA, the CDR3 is TGTGCCAGCAGTCCTGACAGGGAGACCTACAATGAGCAGTTCTTC. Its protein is CASSPDRETYNEQFF.

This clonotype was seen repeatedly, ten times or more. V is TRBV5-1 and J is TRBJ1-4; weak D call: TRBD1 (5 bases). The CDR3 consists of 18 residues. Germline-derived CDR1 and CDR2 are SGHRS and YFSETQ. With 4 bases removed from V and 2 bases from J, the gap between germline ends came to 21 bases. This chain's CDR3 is CASSPREGLRATNEKLFF. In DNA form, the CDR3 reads TGCGCCAGCAGCCCCCGGGAGGGACTAAGGGCGACTAATGAAAAACTGTTTTTT.

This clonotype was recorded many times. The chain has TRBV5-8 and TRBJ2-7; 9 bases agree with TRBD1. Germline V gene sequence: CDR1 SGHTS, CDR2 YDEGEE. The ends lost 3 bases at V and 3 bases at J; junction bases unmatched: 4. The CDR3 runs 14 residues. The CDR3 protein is CASSSYRGLYEQYF. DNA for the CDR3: TGTGCCAGCAGCTCCTACAGGGGGCTCTACGAGCAGTACTTC.

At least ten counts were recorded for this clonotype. The CDR3 nucleotides read TGCAGCTCTTACCAGGGGGCTGGTGGCTACACCTTC. Translated: CSSYQGAGGYTF. The rearrangement links TRBV29-1 to TRBJ1-2; 8 bases match TRBD1. The CDR3 sequence is 12 residues long. The germline V gene encodes CDR1 SQVTM and CDR2 ANQGSEA. The J segment lost 7 bases and the V segment lost 8 bases, leaving 9 bases of the junction unmatched.

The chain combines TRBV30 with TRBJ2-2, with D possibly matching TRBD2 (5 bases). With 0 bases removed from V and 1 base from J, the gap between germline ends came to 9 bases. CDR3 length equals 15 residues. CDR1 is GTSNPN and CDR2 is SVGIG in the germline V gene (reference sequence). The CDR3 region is CAWSVGGQNTGELFF. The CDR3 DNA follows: TGTGCCTGGAGTGTAGGCGGGCAGAACACCGGGGAGCTGTTTTTT.

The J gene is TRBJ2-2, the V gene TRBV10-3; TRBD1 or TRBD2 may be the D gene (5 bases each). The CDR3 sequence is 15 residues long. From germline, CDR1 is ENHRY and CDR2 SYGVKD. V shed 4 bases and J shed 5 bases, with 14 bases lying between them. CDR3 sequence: CAISGQSAGTGELFF. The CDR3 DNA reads TGTGCCATCAGTGGACAGTCGGCGGGTACCGGGGAGCTGTTTTTT.

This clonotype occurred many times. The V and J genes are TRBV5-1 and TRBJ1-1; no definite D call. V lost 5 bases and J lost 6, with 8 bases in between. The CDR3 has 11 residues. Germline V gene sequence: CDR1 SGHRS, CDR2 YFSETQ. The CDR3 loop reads CASRSEAEAFF. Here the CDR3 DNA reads TGCGCCAGCAGATCCGAGGCTGAAGCTTTCTTT.

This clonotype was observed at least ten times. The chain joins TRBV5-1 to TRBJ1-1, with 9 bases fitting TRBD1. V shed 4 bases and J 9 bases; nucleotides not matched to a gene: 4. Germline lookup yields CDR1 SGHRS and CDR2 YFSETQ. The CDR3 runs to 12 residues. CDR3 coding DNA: TGCGCCAGCAGCGACGGACAGGGGAAAGCTTTCTTT. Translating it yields CASSDGQGKAFF. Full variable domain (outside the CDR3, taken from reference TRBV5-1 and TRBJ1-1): KAGVTQTPRYLIKTRGQQVTLSCSPISGHRSVSWYQQTPGQGLQFLFEYFSETQRNKGNFPGRFSGRQFSNSRSEMNVSTLELGDSALYLCASSDGQGKAFFGQGTRLTVV.

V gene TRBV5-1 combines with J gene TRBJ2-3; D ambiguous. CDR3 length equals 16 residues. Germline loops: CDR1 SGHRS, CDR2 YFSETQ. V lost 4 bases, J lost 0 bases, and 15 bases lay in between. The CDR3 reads CASSPDGRASTDTQYF. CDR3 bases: TGCGCCAGCAGCCCCGACGGTCGGGCGAGCACAGATACGCAGTATTTT. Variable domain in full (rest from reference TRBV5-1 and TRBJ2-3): KAGVTQTPRYLIKTRGQQVTLSCSPISGHRSVSWYQQTPGQGLQFLFEYFSETQRNKGNFPGRFSGRQFSNSRSEMNVSTLELGDSALYLCASSPDGRASTDTQYFGPGTRLTVL.

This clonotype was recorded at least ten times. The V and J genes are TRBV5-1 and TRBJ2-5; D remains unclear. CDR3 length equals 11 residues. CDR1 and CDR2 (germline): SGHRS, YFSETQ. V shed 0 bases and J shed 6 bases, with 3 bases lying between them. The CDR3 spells CASSLGQTQYF. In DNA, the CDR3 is TGCGCCAGCAGCTTGGGCCAGACCCAGTACTTC.

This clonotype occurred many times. CDR3 nucleotide sequence: TGTGCCAGCAGACGCCCCGGGACCTCCGGTGGGACCCACGAGCAGTACTTC. As protein: CASRRPGTSGGTHEQYF. The chain is built from TRBV6-2 or TRBV6-3 and TRBJ2-7; either TRBD1 or TRBD2 may fit D (5 bases each). The CDR3 runs 17 residues. Germline V CDR1 and CDR2: MNHEY, SVGEGT. V was cut by 6 bases and J by 5 bases, with 26 bases left in between.

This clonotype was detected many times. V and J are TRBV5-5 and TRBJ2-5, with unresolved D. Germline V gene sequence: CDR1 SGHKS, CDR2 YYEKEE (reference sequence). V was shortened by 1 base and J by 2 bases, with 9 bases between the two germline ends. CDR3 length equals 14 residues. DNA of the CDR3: TGTGCCAGCAGCTTGAAAGTGCAGCAAGAGACCCAGTACTTC. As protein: CASSLKVQQETQYF.

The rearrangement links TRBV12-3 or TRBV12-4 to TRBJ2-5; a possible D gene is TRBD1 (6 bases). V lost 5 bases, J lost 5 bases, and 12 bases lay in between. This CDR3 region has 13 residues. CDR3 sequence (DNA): TGTGCCAGCAGTGAGGGGGTTCGGGAGACCCAGTACTTC. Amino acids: CASSEGVRETQYF.

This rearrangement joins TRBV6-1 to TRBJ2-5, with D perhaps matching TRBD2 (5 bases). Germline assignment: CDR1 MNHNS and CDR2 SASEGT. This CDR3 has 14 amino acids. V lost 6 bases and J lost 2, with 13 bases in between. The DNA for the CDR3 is TGTGCCAGCAGCCGGACTGCCTCACAAGAGACCCAGTACTTC. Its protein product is CASSRTASQETQYF.

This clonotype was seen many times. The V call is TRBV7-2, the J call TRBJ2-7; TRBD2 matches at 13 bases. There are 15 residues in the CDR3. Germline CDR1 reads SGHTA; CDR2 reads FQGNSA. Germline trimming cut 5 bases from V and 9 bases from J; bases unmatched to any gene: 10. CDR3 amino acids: CASSLGLAGQSGQYF. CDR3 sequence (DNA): TGTGCCAGCAGCCTGGGACTAGCGGGGCAGTCCGGGCAGTACTTC.